Detailed here is one T cell receptor (beta chain). Antigen: not known. The data are from a study of cytomegalovirus exposure and HLA in healthy donors. Findings of the study overall: In vitro testing confirmed a few CMV-associated chains as specific for CMV antigens.

PCR amplification relied on 60 Vbeta primers (plus 13 Jbeta primers). Some clones are missing from TCRdb's copy, which holds only in-frame ones; the method was immunoSEQ multiplex PCR. Among some 82,000 clones, less than 85% were seen once, and the ten largest hold approximately 2.4%. Per the germline V gene, CDR1 is LNHDA and CDR2 is SQIVND (reference sequence). With 7 bases removed from V and 4 bases from J, the gap between germline ends came to 15 bases. The CDR3 runs 14 residues. The sample was PBMCs. This TCR was sampled from a woman aged 45-59 years in good health and CMV-seronegative. The rearrangement joins TRBV19 to TRBJ2-3, with D possibly being TRBD1 (6 bases). Written as DNA, the CDR3 is TGTGCCAGTACTTTAGGCCCAGGGGCAGATACGCAGTATTTT. This sequence encodes CASTLGPGADTQYF.